These 20 T cell receptor beta chains share one sample of origin, sequenced in a study of T cell responses to AZD1222 COVID-19 vaccine. Clones were read by immunoSEQ multiplex PCR, and TCRdb kept only the in-frame ones, dropping some. Of roughly 50,000 clones listed, about 90% are singletons. Here the sequenced sample was peripheral blood, taken on day 0 of AZD1222 vaccination. The receptors here all came from an adult in good health.

J is TRBJ2-1 and V is TRBV6-1; tentative D call: TRBD2 (5 bases). Per germline, CDR1 MNHNS and CDR2 SASEGT. Trimming pared 0 bases from V and 4 bases from J, leaving 13 bases between. The CDR3 spans 16 residues. CDR3 region: CASSEAPGVSYNEQFF. The CDR3 nucleotides are TGTGCCAGCAGTGAAGCCCCCGGGGTTAGTTACAATGAGCAGTTCTTC.

This chain connects TRBV12-3 or TRBV12-4 to TRBJ1-2, with D maybe TRBD1 (5 bases). Trimming cost V 4 bases and J 8 bases, with 11 bases left between them. The CDR3 sequence is 12 residues long. Written as DNA, the CDR3 is TGTGCCAGCAGTTATGGACATGAAGGCTACACCTTC. Its protein product is CASSYGHEGYTF.

The V gene is TRBV7-9, the J gene TRBJ2-5, with 7 positions matching TRBD2. After removal of 5 bases from V and 2 bases from J, the junction contained 11 bases not matched to a gene. The CDR3 spans 16 residues. Germline CDR1 SEHNR, CDR2 FQNEAQ (reference sequence). As DNA, the CDR3 is TGTGCCAGCAGCCCTCCCCCGGCGGGGGTACAAGAGACCCAGTACTTC. It is translated as CASSPPPAGVQETQYF.

This chain connects TRBV30 to TRBJ1-5; 9 bases agree with TRBD1. The germline CDR1 and CDR2 sequences are GTSNPN and SVGIG (reference sequence). V dropped 3 bases and J dropped 5; count of bases not matched to a gene: 5. This CDR3 contains 14 residues. CDR3 protein: CAWSYDRGDQPQHF. CDR3 DNA sequence: TGTGCCTGGAGCTATGACAGGGGGGATCAGCCCCAGCATTTT.

CDR3 region: CASQEGGGRGNQPQHF. CDR3 coding DNA: TGTGCCAGCCAAGAGGGGGGGGGTAGAGGCAATCAGCCCCAGCATTTT. The J gene is TRBJ1-5, the V gene TRBV28; D is perhaps TRBD1 (6 bases). V dropped 8 bases and J dropped 2 bases, with 19 bases sitting between them. The CDR3 consists of 16 residues. The germline V gene has CDR1 MDHEN and CDR2 SYDVKM.

V usage is TRBV18 and J usage is TRBJ2-5, with 8 bases aligning to TRBD2. The germline gives CDR1 KGHSH, CDR2 LQKENI. V gave up 4 bases and J gave up 4 bases; unmatched junction bases: 8. The length of the CDR3 is 15 residues. This CDR3 reads CASSRAGDARETQYF. The CDR3 coding sequence is TGTGCCAGCTCACGAGCGGGGGACGCCAGAGAGACCCAGTACTTC.

In this sample, this clone turned up a few times. The rearrangement uses TRBV7-2 and TRBJ2-5; D might be TRBD1 or TRBD2, each matching 5 bases. Germline assignment: CDR1 SGHTA and CDR2 FQGNSA. With 5 bases removed from V and 6 bases from J, the gap between germline ends came to 19 bases. The CDR3 spans 15 residues. The CDR3 loop reads CASSPSREGTKTQYF. The CDR3 DNA follows: TGTGCCAGCAGCCCCAGCCGAGAAGGGACGAAGACCCAGTACTTC.

This sequence joins TRBV18 and TRBJ1-5, with D possibly TRBD1 on 5 matching bases. Germline V gives CDR1 KGHSH, CDR2 LQKENI. V was clipped by 3 bases and J by 0 bases, with 15 bases between them. CDR3 length equals 17 residues. The CDR3 DNA sequence: TGTGCCAGCTCACCCTCGACAGCTTTCCATAGCAATCAGCCCCAGCATTTT. It codes for CASSPSTAFHSNQPQHF.

The CDR3 loop is CASSLAGYEQFF. The CDR3 region has the DNA TGTGCCAGCAGTCTAGCAGGGTATGAGCAGTTCTTC. The chain carries TRBV7-9 and TRBJ2-1, with D possibly called TRBD1 or TRBD2 (5 bases each). Germline V CDR1 and CDR2: SEHNR, FQNEAQ (reference sequence). V lost 6 bases and J 8 bases, leaving 11 bases between the germline ends. This CDR3 region has 12 residues.

This rearrangement joins TRBV18 to TRBJ2-2; D ambiguous. Germline CDR1 reads KGHSH; CDR2 reads LQKENI. This CDR3 spans 15 amino acids. V lost 4 bases and J lost 0, with 9 bases in between. The chain's CDR3 is CASSRDFANTGELFF. The CDR3 nucleotides are TGTGCCAGCTCACGAGACTTCGCGAACACCGGGGAGCTGTTTTTT. Complete variable domain (other parts from reference TRBV18 and TRBJ2-2): NAGVMQNPRHLVRRRGQEARLRCSPMKGHSHVYWYRQLPEEGLKFMVYLQKENIIDESGMPKERFSAEFPKEGPSILRIQQVVRGDSAAYFCASSRDFANTGELFFGEGSRLTVL.

The CDR3 protein is CASSGPTTGKLSTEAFF. As DNA, the CDR3 is TGTGCCAGCAGTGGCCCCACGACAGGGAAGTTGTCCACTGAAGCTTTCTTT. The rearrangement links TRBV25-1 to TRBJ1-1; TRBD1 matches 7 bases. CDR1 MGHDK and CDR2 SYGVNS come from the germline V gene. With 4 bases clipped from V and 4 bases from J, the junction kept 15 bases outside the gene matches. The CDR3 totals 17 residues.

V and J are TRBV27 and TRBJ2-5, with 9 bases lining up with TRBD1. The CDR3 loop spans 14 amino acids. J lost 5 bases, V lost 1 base, and 2 bases had no gene match. CDR1 and CDR2 (germline): MNHEY, SMNVEV (reference sequence). CDR3 sequence: CASSLLTGGETQYF. The CDR3, as DNA: TGTGCCAGCAGTTTATTGACAGGGGGGGAGACCCAGTACTTC.

The CDR3 here is CASSQQGVQPQHF. The CDR3 region has the DNA TGTGCCAGCAGCCAGCAGGGTGTTCAGCCCCAGCATTTT. V is TRBV6-5 and J is TRBJ1-5; weak D call: TRBD1 (5 bases). Germline assignment: CDR1 MNHEY and CDR2 SVGAGI. The CDR3 runs 13 residues. The ends were cut back, 6 bases at V and 6 bases at J, with 12 bases in the middle.

The J gene is TRBJ1-5, the V gene TRBV7-2; TRBD1 matches 7 bases. Germline trimming cut 1 base from V and 5 bases from J; bases unmatched to any gene: 8. There are 16 residues in the CDR3. Germline CDR1 is SGHTA and CDR2 is FQGNSA. In nucleotides, the CDR3 is TGTGCCAGCAGCTTAGTAGCGGCAGGGGGGCATCAGCCCCAGCATTTT. Its protein is CASSLVAAGGHQPQHF.

The chain recombines TRBV5-8 with TRBJ1-3; D is uncertain. Trimming stripped 1 base from V and 11 bases from J, with 10 bases between. CDR3 length equals 12 residues. Per the germline V gene, CDR1 is SGHTS and CDR2 is YDEGEE. The CDR3 is CASSLPDPAIYF. The CDR3 bases are TGTGCCAGCAGCTTGCCGGACCCCGCCATATATTTT. The full variable domain, completed using reference TRBV5-8 and TRBJ1-3, is EAGVTQSPTHLIKTRGQQATLRCSPISGHTSVYWYQQALGLGLQFLLWYDEGEERNRGNFPPRFSGRQFPNYSSELNVNALELEDSALYLCASSLPDPAIYFGEGSWLTVV.

This rearrangement joins TRBV6-5 to TRBJ2-7; no reliable D call. This CDR3 is built from 13 residues. V was cut by 6 bases and J by 3 bases, with 12 bases left in between. Per the germline V gene, CDR1 is MNHEY and CDR2 is SVGAGI. The CDR3 coding sequence is TGTGCCAGCAGATTATCTCTTGACTACGAGCAGTACTTC. Amino acids: CASRLSLDYEQYF.

The chain links TRBV7-9 to TRBJ1-1, with D tentatively TRBD1 (6 bases). The CDR3 consists of 13 residues. V gave up 7 bases and J gave up 4 bases, with 13 bases separating them. Germline V CDR1 and CDR2: SEHNR, FQNEAQ (reference sequence). Here the CDR3 DNA reads TGTGCCAGCATCCCCACAGGGTCCACTGAAGCTTTCTTT. This encodes CASIPTGSTEAFF.

J is TRBJ1-1 and V is TRBV19; D remains unclear. Trimming removed 3 bases at V and 6 bases at J, with 14 bases between. Germline CDR1 reads LNHDA; CDR2 reads SQIVND (reference sequence). This CDR3 spans 14 amino acids. For the CDR3, the DNA is TGTGCCAGTAGTATGGGAACTGGGAAACCTGAAGCTTTCTTT. Translated: CASSMGTGKPEAFF.

Remarks on this clone: This specimen includes other DNA sequences encoding the same CDR3. The chain employs TRBV7-8 and TRBJ2-2; D is undetermined. Trimming pared 1 base from V and 3 bases from J, leaving 3 bases between. Germline V gives CDR1 SGHVS, CDR2 FQNEAQ. CDR3 size: 13 residues. The CDR3 DNA is TGTGCCAGCAGCTTAGTGGACACCGGGGAGCTGTTTTTT. Translating it yields CASSLVDTGELFF.

This sequence joins TRBV5-4 and TRBJ1-2; 8 bases map to TRBD1. The junction had 8 bases not matched to a gene; V was cut back by 3 bases and J by 7 bases. The CDR3 runs 14 residues. Looked up from germline, CDR1 is SGHNT and CDR2 is YYREEE (reference sequence). The CDR3 DNA is TGTGCCAGCAGCTCCGCTTCGGACAGGGTTGGCTACACCTTC. Residues: CASSSASDRVGYTF.